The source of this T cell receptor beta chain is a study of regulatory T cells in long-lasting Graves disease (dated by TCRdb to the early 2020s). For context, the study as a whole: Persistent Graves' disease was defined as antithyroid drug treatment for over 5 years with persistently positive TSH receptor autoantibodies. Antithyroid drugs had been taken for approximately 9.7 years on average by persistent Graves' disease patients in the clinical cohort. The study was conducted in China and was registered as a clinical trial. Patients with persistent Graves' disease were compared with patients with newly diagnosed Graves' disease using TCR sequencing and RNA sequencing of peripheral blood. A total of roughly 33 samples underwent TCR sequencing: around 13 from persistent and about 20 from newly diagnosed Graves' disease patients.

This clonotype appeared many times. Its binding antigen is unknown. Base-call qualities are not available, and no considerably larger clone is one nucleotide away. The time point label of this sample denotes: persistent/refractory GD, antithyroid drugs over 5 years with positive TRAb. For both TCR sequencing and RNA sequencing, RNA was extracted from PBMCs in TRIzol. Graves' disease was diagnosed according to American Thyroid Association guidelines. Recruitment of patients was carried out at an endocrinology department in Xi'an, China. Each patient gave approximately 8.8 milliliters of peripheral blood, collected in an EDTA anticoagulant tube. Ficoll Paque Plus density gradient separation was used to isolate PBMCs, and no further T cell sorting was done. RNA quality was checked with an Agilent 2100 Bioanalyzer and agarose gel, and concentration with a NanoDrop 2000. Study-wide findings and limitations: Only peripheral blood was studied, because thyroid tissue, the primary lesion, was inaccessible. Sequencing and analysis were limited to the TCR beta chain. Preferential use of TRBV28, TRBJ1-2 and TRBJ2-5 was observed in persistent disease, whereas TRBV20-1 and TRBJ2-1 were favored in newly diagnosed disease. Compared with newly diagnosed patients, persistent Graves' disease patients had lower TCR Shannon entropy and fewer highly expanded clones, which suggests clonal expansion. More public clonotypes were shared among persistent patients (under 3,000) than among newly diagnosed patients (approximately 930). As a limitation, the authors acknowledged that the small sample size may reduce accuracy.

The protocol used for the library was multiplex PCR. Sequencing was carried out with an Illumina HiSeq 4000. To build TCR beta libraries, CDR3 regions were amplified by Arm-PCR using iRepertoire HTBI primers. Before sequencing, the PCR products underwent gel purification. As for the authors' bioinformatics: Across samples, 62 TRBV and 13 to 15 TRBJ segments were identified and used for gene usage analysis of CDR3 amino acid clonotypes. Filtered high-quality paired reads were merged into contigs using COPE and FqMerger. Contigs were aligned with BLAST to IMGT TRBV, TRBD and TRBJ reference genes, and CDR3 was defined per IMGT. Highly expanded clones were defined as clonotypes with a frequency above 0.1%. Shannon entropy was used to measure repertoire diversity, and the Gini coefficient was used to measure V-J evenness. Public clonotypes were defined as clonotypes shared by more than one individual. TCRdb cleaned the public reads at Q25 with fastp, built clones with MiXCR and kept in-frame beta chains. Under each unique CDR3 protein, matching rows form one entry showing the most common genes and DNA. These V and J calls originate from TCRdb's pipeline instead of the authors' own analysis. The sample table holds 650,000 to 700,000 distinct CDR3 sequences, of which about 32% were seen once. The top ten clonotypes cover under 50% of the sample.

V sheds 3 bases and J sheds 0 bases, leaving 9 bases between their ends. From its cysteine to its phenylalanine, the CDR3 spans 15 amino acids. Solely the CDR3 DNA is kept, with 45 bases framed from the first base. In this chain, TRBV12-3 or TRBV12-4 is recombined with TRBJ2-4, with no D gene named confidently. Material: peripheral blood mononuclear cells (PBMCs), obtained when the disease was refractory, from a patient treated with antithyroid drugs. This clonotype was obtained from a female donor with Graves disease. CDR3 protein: CASSLTQLAKNIQYF. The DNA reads TGTGCCAGCAGTTTGACTCAATTAGCCAAAAACATTCAGTACTTC.